This TCR beta chain was identified during a study of blood T cell repertoires in COVID-19. Overall study context: The United States, Italy and Spain provided the acute and convalescent COVID-19 samples. PBMCs, B-cell-depleted T cells, or T cells were the source of the cDNA or gDNA that made up the material.

Study members were between about 18 and 90 years old and lived in 20 to 25 US regions. Here immunoSEQ multiplex PCR was the method, and the copy in TCRdb shows in-frame clones only, minus some. The sample holds roughly 200,000 clones, about 88% seen once. The sequencing sample was made of PBMCs or T cells enriched from blood (not recorded which). This sequence originates from a woman aged 40 to 50 with acute COVID-19.

The CDR3 nucleotides are TGCGCCAGCAGCTCCTCCCTCGGGACAGTTACAGATACGCAGTATTTT. Translation gives CASSSSLGTVTDTQYF. V and J are TRBV5-1 and TRBJ2-3; 7 bases are a match to TRBD1. The ends lost 3 bases at V and 3 bases at J; junction bases unmatched: 10. The CDR3 covers 16 residues. CDR1 SGHRS and CDR2 YFSETQ come from the germline V gene.